These 30 T cell receptor beta chains were all obtained from the same sample, sequenced in a study of OX40 agonist ivuxolimab in advanced cancers. Libraries were prepared by immunoSEQ multiplex PCR; TCRdb keeps only in-frame clonotypes and omits some of them. The sample lists about 73,000 clones, about 90% occurring once. Sequenced material: CD4+ or CD8+ T cells sorted from blood, taken in a trial of the OX40 agonist ivuxolimab. Receptors were obtained from an adult with an advanced solid tumor such as melanoma, head and neck, liver or kidney cancer.

V gene TRBV2 combines with J gene TRBJ2-7, with D perhaps given as TRBD1 or TRBD2 (6 bases each). This CDR3 comprises 14 residues. CDR1 SNHLY and CDR2 FYNNEI come from the germline V gene. Trimming cost V 4 bases and J 3 bases, with 13 bases left between them. CDR3 in amino acids: CASSGGTLIYEQYF. The CDR3 nucleotides read TGTGCCAGCAGTGGCGGGACACTGATCTACGAGCAGTACTTC. Full variable domain (rest looked up from reference TRBV2 and TRBJ2-7): EPEVTQTPSHQVTQMGQEVILRCVPISNHLYFYWYRQILGQKVEFLVSFYNNEISEKSEIFDDQFSVERPDGSNFTLKIRSTKLEDSAMYFCASSGGTLIYEQYFGPGTRLTVT.

This clone was counted a single time. The chain carries TRBV6-1 and TRBJ2-7; 8 nucleotides agree with TRBD1. Trimming at V came to 2 bases and at J to 2 bases, leaving 5 bases not matched to a gene. CDR3 size: 15 residues. Germline assignment: CDR1 MNHNS and CDR2 SASEGT. The CDR3 DNA is TGTGCCAGCAGTGAACAACCGGGACAGGCCTACGAGCAGTACTTC. It yields the protein CASSEQPGQAYEQYF.

The chain uses TRBV9 and TRBJ1-1; TRBD1 matches 10 bases. Germline V lookup: CDR1 SGDLS, CDR2 YYNGEE. This CDR3 has 15 residues. V was pared by 3 bases and J by 8 bases, with 10 bases of the junction left unmatched. The CDR3 bases are TGTGCCAGCAGCGCCCGACAGGGGGCGTCTTCAGAAGCTTTCTTT. Encoded protein: CASSARQGASSEAFF.

A single count supports this clone. The J gene is TRBJ1-2, the V gene TRBV2, with 11 bases that match TRBD1. The CDR3 is 14 residues long. Germline loops: CDR1 SNHLY, CDR2 FYNNEI. Trimming removed 7 bases from V and 7 bases from J; junction bases left unmatched: 8. The CDR3 coding sequence is TGTGCCAGCAAAAGGGACAGGGGGAAAGGTGGCTACACCTTC. Residues: CASKRDRGKGGYTF.

V usage is TRBV2 and J usage is TRBJ2-2, with a weak D call TRBD1 (6 bases). The CDR3 spans 15 residues. Trimming stripped 6 bases from V and 0 bases from J, with 11 bases between. Germline loops: CDR1 SNHLY, CDR2 FYNNEI. CDR3 residues: CASRGGQTNTGELFF. The CDR3, as DNA: TGTGCCAGCAGGGGCGGACAGACGAACACCGGGGAGCTGTTTTTT. The variable domain in full, with the rest retrieved from reference TRBV2 and TRBJ2-2, is EPEVTQTPSHQVTQMGQEVILRCVPISNHLYFYWYRQILGQKVEFLVSFYNNEISEKSEIFDDQFSVERPDGSNFTLKIRSTKLEDSAMYFCASRGGQTNTGELFFGEGSRLTVL.

The V and J genes are TRBV12-5 and TRBJ1-1; D is perhaps TRBD1 (6 bases). With 3 bases removed from V and 6 bases from J, the gap between germline ends came to 11 bases. Germline V gene sequence: CDR1 LGHNT, CDR2 FRNRAP. The CDR3 spans 13 residues. The CDR3 reads CASGFGTPSEAFF. The CDR3 DNA sequence: TGTGCTAGTGGTTTTGGGACACCATCTGAAGCTTTCTTT.

The chain carries TRBV5-1 and TRBJ2-2, with TRBD2 matching 7 bases. Germline assignment: CDR1 SGHRS and CDR2 YFSETQ. V trimming: 0 bases; J trimming: 2 bases; junction bases outside the gene matches: 7. The CDR3 has 17 amino acids. The CDR3 protein is CASSLEQRELNTGELFF. As DNA, the CDR3 is TGCGCCAGCAGCTTGGAGCAGCGGGAACTCAACACCGGGGAGCTGTTTTTT.

For the CDR3, the DNA is TGTGCCAGCAGTTTAAGTTGGCAGAAGGGCTCCGAGCAGTACTTC. Translation gives CASSLSWQKGSEQYF. The chain uses TRBV28 and TRBJ2-7; D is uncertain. This CDR3 has 15 residues. The V and J ends lost 2 bases and 6 bases respectively, with 17 bases between them. Germline CDR1 and CDR2: MDHEN and SYDVKM.

This rearrangement joins TRBV5-1 to TRBJ1-6; possible D gene TRBD1, 5 bases. Germline CDR1 SGHRS, CDR2 YFSETQ. This CDR3 has 15 amino acids. Trimming removed 1 base at V and 4 bases at J, with 9 bases between. DNA of the CDR3: TGCGCCAGCAGCTTGATAACAGGTTATAATTCACCCCTCCACTTT. Its protein product is CASSLITGYNSPLHF.

The chain is built from TRBV5-6 and TRBJ1-3; D possibly corresponds to TRBD1 (5 bases). The CDR3 contains 15 residues. Germline V gives CDR1 SGHDT, CDR2 YYEEEE. V lost 3 bases and J 0 bases, leaving 10 bases between the germline ends. In DNA form, the CDR3 reads TGTGCCAGCAGCTGGGGCCTCTCCTCTGGAAACACCATATATTTT. This sequence encodes CASSWGLSSGNTIYF.

This clone was detected once. This sequence joins TRBV5-1 and TRBJ2-5; D is ambiguous. The CDR3 length is 14 residues. Trimming cost V 5 bases and J 0 bases, with 11 bases left between them. Germline V gene data show CDR1 as SGHRS and CDR2 as YFSETQ. The CDR3 coding sequence is TGCGCCAGCAGATCAAACGGTTACCAAGAGACCCAGTACTTC. It specifies CASRSNGYQETQYF.

CDR3 amino acids: CASRGGSGRYEQYF. CDR3 DNA sequence: TGTGCCAGCAGGGGCGGGAGCGGGAGGTACGAGCAGTACTTC. The rearrangement joins TRBV2 to TRBJ2-7; 9 bases align to TRBD2. With V trimmed by 6 bases and J by 4 bases, 7 bases remained unmatched. The CDR3 covers 14 residues. CDR1 SNHLY and CDR2 FYNNEI come from the germline V gene.

This chain joins TRBV6-5 and TRBJ2-7; D call uncertain. The CDR3 extends over 14 amino acids. Germline lookup yields CDR1 MNHEY and CDR2 SVGAGI. V dropped 0 bases and J dropped 2 bases, with 8 bases sitting between them. The CDR3 is CASSYSRLAYEQYF. The DNA for the CDR3 is TGTGCCAGCAGTTACTCGAGGCTGGCCTACGAGCAGTACTTC.

This clone is a singleton in its sample. The CDR3 loop reads CASRGRSSYNEQFF. In nucleotides, the CDR3 is TGTGCCAGTAGAGGGAGGAGCTCCTACAATGAGCAGTTCTTC. The genes are TRBV19 and TRBJ2-1, with D possibly being TRBD2 (6 bases). The length of the CDR3 is 14 residues. Germline V CDR1 and CDR2: LNHDA, SQIVND (reference sequence). V was trimmed by 6 bases and J by 0 bases, leaving 9 bases between them.

The chain combines TRBV4-2 with TRBJ1-1; D is unresolved. CDR1 is LGHNA and CDR2 is YNFKEQ in the germline V gene. This CDR3 contains 14 residues. V lost 1 base and J lost 4, with 10 bases in between. CDR3 amino acids: CASSQGGVGTEAFF. The CDR3 DNA reads as TGTGCCAGCAGCCAAGGTGGTGTGGGCACTGAAGCTTTCTTT.

The chain employs TRBV7-6 and TRBJ1-5; D ambiguous. The CDR3 extends over 13 amino acids. The germline V gene has CDR1 SGHVS and CDR2 FNYEAQ. With 6 bases removed from V and 9 bases from J, the gap between germline ends came to 15 bases. CDR3 in amino acids: CASSPAIFGPQHF. In DNA, the CDR3 is TGTGCCAGCAGTCCAGCGATTTTTGGGCCCCAGCATTTT.

The genes are TRBV7-9 and TRBJ2-3; D unresolved. Trimming stripped 10 bases from V and 2 bases from J, with 7 bases between. The V gene's germline CDR1 is SEHNR and CDR2 FQNEAQ (reference sequence). The CDR3 has 11 amino acids. The CDR3 bases are TGTGCCACCGAATCCACAGATACGCAGTATTTT. Translation: CATESTDTQYF.

V and J are TRBV9 and TRBJ2-7; D assignment may be TRBD1 or TRBD2 (6 bases each). Germline-derived CDR1 and CDR2 are SGDLS and YYNGEE. V dropped 0 bases and J dropped 7 bases, with 14 bases sitting between them. The CDR3 loop spans 14 amino acids. CDR3 protein: CASSVGGRGGEQYF. The CDR3 DNA follows: TGTGCCAGCAGCGTAGGAGGCAGGGGAGGAGAGCAGTACTTC.

The chain couples TRBV2 to TRBJ1-5; D may be TRBD1 (6 bases). The CDR3 has 15 residues. V was trimmed by 1 base and J by 7 bases, leaving 14 bases between them. From germline, CDR1 is SNHLY and CDR2 FYNNEI. The CDR3 protein is CASSEGRGGGQPQHF. CDR3 nucleotide sequence: TGTGCCAGCAGTGAAGGCAGGGGAGGTGGGCAGCCCCAGCATTTT.

The chain recombines TRBV5-6 with TRBJ2-7; weak D call: TRBD2 (7 bases). Looked up from germline, CDR1 is SGHDT and CDR2 is YYEEEE. The CDR3 length is 13 residues. V was trimmed by 0 bases and J by 6 bases, leaving 10 bases between them. The CDR3 nucleotides read TGTGCCAGCAGCTTGGTTAGGGGGGGCGAGCAGTACTTC. This codes for CASSLVRGGEQYF.

The V gene is TRBV13, the J gene TRBJ2-3; TRBD2 aligns across 11 bases. CDR1 and CDR2 (germline): PRHDT, FYEKMQ (reference sequence). Unmatched junction bases numbered 3, after V lost 5 bases and J lost 5 bases. The CDR3 has 14 amino acids. Here the CDR3 reads CASSRGLAGDTQYF. The CDR3 region has the DNA TGTGCCAGCAGCCGCGGACTAGCGGGAGATACGCAGTATTTT.

This clone was detected only a few times. This chain links TRBV5-1 with TRBJ2-7; 10 positions agree with TRBD1. The CDR3 extends over 15 amino acids. CDR1 SGHRS and CDR2 YFSETQ come from the germline V gene. V trimming: 0 bases; J trimming: 3 bases; junction bases outside the gene matches: 3. This CDR3 is CASSLAGTGVYEQYF. DNA for the CDR3: TGCGCCAGCAGCTTGGCGGGGACAGGGGTCTACGAGCAGTACTTC.

The V gene is TRBV19, the J gene TRBJ2-1, with a possible D match to TRBD1 (6 bases). The CDR3 is 14 amino acids. V was trimmed by 4 bases and J by 10 bases, leaving 17 bases between them. From germline, CDR1 is LNHDA and CDR2 SQIVND (reference sequence). CDR3 in amino acids: CASSTPGVGGEQFF. The CDR3 region has the DNA TGTGCCAGTAGTACCCCCGGGGTAGGGGGAGAGCAGTTCTTC.

The chain uses TRBV27 and TRBJ2-1; 9 nucleotides match TRBD1. Germline V gives CDR1 MNHEY, CDR2 SMNVEV (reference sequence). Trimming at V came to 5 bases and at J to 8 bases, leaving 19 bases not matched to a gene. The CDR3 spans 18 residues. The CDR3 bases are TGTGCCAGCAGTCGGGACAGGGCCAGAGTAGGTCAAAATTATGAGCAGTTCTTC. Translation gives CASSRDRARVGQNYEQFF.

V usage is TRBV5-4 and J usage is TRBJ1-2; the D is unclear. V lost 3 bases and J lost 8, with 17 bases in between. This CDR3 has 14 residues. The germline CDR1 and CDR2 sequences are SGHNT and YYREEE (reference sequence). This CDR3 is CASSSADKALGYTF. CDR3 nucleotide sequence: TGTGCCAGCAGCTCAGCCGACAAGGCACTAGGCTACACCTTC.

J is TRBJ2-2 and V is TRBV2; 13 bases fit TRBD2. J lost 1 base, V lost 8 bases, and 4 bases had no gene match. The CDR3 loop spans 16 amino acids. Germline values: CDR1 SNHLY, CDR2 FYNNEI. As DNA, the CDR3 is TGTGCCAGCGGAAGACTAGCGGGGGGGAACACCGGGGAGCTGTTTTTT. Its translation: CASGRLAGGNTGELFF.

The chain has TRBV2 and TRBJ1-4; D perhaps matches TRBD1 (5 bases). CDR1 SNHLY and CDR2 FYNNEI come from the germline V gene. The CDR3 extends over 16 amino acids. Trimming removed 6 bases at V and 0 bases at J, with 14 bases between. Here the CDR3 reads CASSLEEGSTNEKLFF. Written as DNA, the CDR3 is TGTGCCAGCAGCCTGGAAGAGGGGTCAACTAATGAAAAACTGTTTTTT.

The chain uses TRBV19 and TRBJ2-2; D perhaps matches TRBD1 (6 bases). V lost 7 bases and J 1 base, leaving 10 bases between the germline ends. The CDR3 covers 14 residues. Looked up from germline, CDR1 is LNHDA and CDR2 is SQIVND (reference sequence). Written as DNA, the CDR3 is TGTGCCAGTAAAGAGACAGGGAACACCGGGGAGCTGTTTTTT. Its translation is CASKETGNTGELFF.

The J gene is TRBJ1-1, the V gene TRBV5-6, with D perhaps matching TRBD1 (5 bases). The CDR3 extends over 14 amino acids. The V end lost 5 bases, the J end lost 4 bases, and 15 bases lay between the germline ends. CDR1 SGHDT and CDR2 YYEEEE come from the germline V gene. The DNA of the CDR3 is TGTGCCAGCAGGCCCGATCCAAGGGGCACTGAAGCTTTCTTT. Translation gives CASRPDPRGTEAFF.

The chain has TRBV5-6 and TRBJ1-2; TRBD1 matches at 7 bases. CDR1 and CDR2 from the germline V gene are SGHDT and YYEEEE. The CDR3 length is 13 residues. After removal of 0 bases from V and 5 bases from J, the junction contained 1 base not matched to a gene. The CDR3 loop is CASSLDRGYGYTF. The CDR3 DNA follows: TGTGCCAGCAGCTTGGACAGGGGTTATGGCTACACCTTC.